This T cell receptor beta chain stems from a study of blood T cell repertoires in COVID-19. The overall study: Samples taken during acute and convalescent COVID-19 were collected in the United States, Italy and Spain. The analysed material was cDNA or gDNA that came from T cells, B-cell-depleted T cells, or PBMCs.

The CDR3 is made up of 15 amino acids. CDR1 and CDR2 from the germline V gene are SNHLY and FYNNEI. The junction had 11 bases not matched to a gene; V was cut back by 6 bases and J by 8 bases. Original analysis: Amplification with reference gene primers provided the estimates of nucleated cell counts. Profiling relied on immunoSEQ multiplex PCR, and the TCRdb table lists in-frame clones only, not all of them. From that table come the V and J calls and clone size; the DNA was used to work out D and trimming. The data contain about 400,000 clones, around nine tenths of them singletons. The rearrangement links TRBV2 to TRBJ2-1; 9 nucleotides agree with TRBD1. Sequenced sample: peripheral blood. This receptor was obtained from a human donor in a cohort sampled during active COVID-19. CDR3: CASRPWDRVVYEQFF. In DNA, the CDR3 is TGTGCCAGCAGGCCGTGGGACAGGGTGGTTTATGAGCAGTTCTTC.